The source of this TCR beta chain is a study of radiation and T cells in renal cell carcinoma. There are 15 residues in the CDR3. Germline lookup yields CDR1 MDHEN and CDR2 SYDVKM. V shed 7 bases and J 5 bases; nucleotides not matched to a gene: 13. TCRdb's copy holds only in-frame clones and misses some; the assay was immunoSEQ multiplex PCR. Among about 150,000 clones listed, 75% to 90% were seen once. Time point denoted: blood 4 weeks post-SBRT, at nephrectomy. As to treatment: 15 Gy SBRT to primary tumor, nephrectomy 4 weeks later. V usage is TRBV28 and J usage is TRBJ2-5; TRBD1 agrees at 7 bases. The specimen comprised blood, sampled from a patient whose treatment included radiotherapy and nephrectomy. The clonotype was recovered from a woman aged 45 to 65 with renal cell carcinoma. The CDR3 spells CASNPGGRGYETQYF. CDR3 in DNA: TGTGCCAGCAACCCCGGAGGCAGGGGGTACGAGACCCAGTACTTC.